The clone carrying this T cell receptor beta chain was detected ten times or more. Germline V gene lookup returns CDR1 GTSNPN and CDR2 SVGIG (reference sequence). The CDR3 has 14 amino acids. With V trimmed by 1 base and J by 5 bases, 4 bases remained unmatched. This entry is derived from a study of T cells in Graves' hyperthyroidism and ophthalmopathy. Amplified regions were TCR beta CDR3 sequences from RNA transcripts. First-round RT-PCR with HTBI primers amplified the TCR CDR3 region. A single record per CDR3 protein comes from TCRdb applying MiXCR to the multiplex PCR reads. The table includes about 300,000 distinct CDR3 sequences, around a sixth detected once.

The genes are TRBV30 and TRBJ1-5, with 8 bases matching TRBD1. The TCR sequence derives from a man aged 25 to 40 with Graves' hyperthyroidism. The material sequenced was blood. CDR3 nucleotide sequence: TGTGCCTGGAGTGGGGGACAGGACTATCAGCCCCAGCATTTT. Protein: CAWSGGQDYQPQHF.